This TCR beta chain was profiled in a study of T cell responses to AZD1222 COVID-19 vaccine. The table came from immunoSEQ multiplex PCR; TCRdb's copy has only in-frame clones and leaves some out. The table has 90,000 to 100,000 clones, about four fifths seen once. The ends lost 8 bases at V and 1 base at J; junction bases unmatched: 4. CDR1 is PRHDT and CDR2 is FYEKMQ in the germline V gene (reference sequence). The CDR3 runs 13 residues. The chain has TRBV13 and TRBJ2-7; 8 nucleotides line up with TRBD1. The sample in question was peripheral blood, obtained 28 days after the second AZD1222 dose. This TCR derives from an adult who received the AZD1222 COVID-19 vaccine. The CDR3 loop reads CASHGTGSYEQYF. The CDR3 DNA reads TGTGCCAGCCACGGGACAGGATCCTACGAGCAGTACTTC.